A single sample is the source of the 32 T cell receptor beta chains below, sequenced in a study of cytotoxic CD8 clonotypes in ibrutinib-treated CLL. Assay used: immunoSEQ multiplex PCR; TCRdb lists only in-frame clones, some missing. The sample records a few hundred thousand clones, roughly 80% being singletons. The specimen comprised PBMCs, sampled before ibrutinib treatment. These receptors all come from a human donor with chronic lymphocytic leukemia.

The rearrangement uses TRBV6-5 and TRBJ2-7; D uncertain. Germline loops: CDR1 MNHEY, CDR2 SVGAGI. This CDR3 is 13 amino acids long. With 6 bases removed from V and 2 bases from J, the gap between germline ends came to 11 bases. The DNA of the CDR3 is TGTGCCAGCAGACCCGACGTTACCTACGAGCAGTACTTC. It specifies CASRPDVTYEQYF.

This chain's CDR3 is CASSGRVDAKKLFF. The CDR3 nucleotides are TGTGCCAGCAGCGGCAGGGTGGATGCTAAAAAACTGTTTTTT. The chain is built from TRBV9 and TRBJ1-4, with D perhaps matching TRBD1 (5 bases). Germline CDR1 SGDLS, CDR2 YYNGEE. Trimming pared 3 bases from V and 9 bases from J, leaving 15 bases between. This CDR3 has 14 amino acids.

The chain uses TRBV9 and TRBJ2-1; D not certain. The CDR3 runs 13 residues. Trimming shortened V by 0 bases and J by 4 bases, and 5 bases separated the two germline ends. CDR1 is SGDLS and CDR2 is YYNGEE in the germline V gene. CDR3 amino acids: CASSVGDYNEQFF. In DNA form, the CDR3 reads TGTGCCAGCAGCGTAGGGGATTACAATGAGCAGTTCTTC.

CDR3 region: CAISVGGMSTDTQYF. CDR3 sequence (DNA): TGTGCCATCAGTGTGGGGGGCATGAGTACAGATACGCAGTATTTT. The chain is built from TRBV10-3 and TRBJ2-3, with D tentatively TRBD1 or TRBD2 (6 bases each). Trimming took 4 bases from V and 3 from J, leaving 14 bases between them. The CDR3 sequence is 15 residues long. Germline V gene lookup returns CDR1 ENHRY and CDR2 SYGVKD.

The genes are TRBV5-1 and TRBJ1-1; tentatively, D is TRBD1 (6 bases). From germline, CDR1 is SGHRS and CDR2 YFSETQ. Trimming took off 0 bases at V and 1 base at J, with 10 bases between the two ends. The CDR3 extends over 15 amino acids. The CDR3 DNA sequence: TGCGCCAGCAGCTTGGTGTGGACAGAGAACACTGAAGCTTTCTTT. This gives the protein CASSLVWTENTEAFF. Filled out from reference TRBV5-1 and TRBJ1-1, the complete variable domain reads KAGVTQTPRYLIKTRGQQVTLSCSPISGHRSVSWYQQTPGQGLQFLFEYFSETQRNKGNFPGRFSGRQFSNSRSEMNVSTLELGDSALYLCASSLVWTENTEAFFGQGTRLTVV.

V gene TRBV6-5 combines with J gene TRBJ2-7; possible D gene TRBD1, 6 bases. The V and J ends lost 0 bases and 0 bases respectively, with 9 bases between them. CDR3 length equals 15 residues. The V gene's germline CDR1 is MNHEY and CDR2 SVGAGI. CDR3 residues: CASSYSDSGSYEQYF. The CDR3 bases are TGTGCCAGCAGTTACTCGGACAGCGGCTCCTACGAGCAGTACTTC.

The DNA of the CDR3 is TGTGCCACCTTTCCCCTAGCGGGCTACTCCTACGAGCAGTACTTC. Amino acids: CATFPLAGYSYEQYF. The chain links TRBV6-1 to TRBJ2-7; 8 positions match TRBD2. CDR1 and CDR2 (germline): MNHNS, SASEGT. The CDR3 covers 15 residues. The ends lost 10 bases at V and 0 bases at J; junction bases unmatched: 11.

The V call is TRBV28, the J call TRBJ2-2; TRBD1 might be the D (5 bases). V lost 10 bases and J lost 3, with 9 bases in between. From germline, CDR1 is MDHEN and CDR2 SYDVKM. CDR3 length: 12 amino acids. Here the CDR3 DNA reads TGTGCCACAATGACAGACACCGGGGAGCTGTTTTTT. Protein: CATMTDTGELFF.

The chain joins TRBV19 to TRBJ1-1; D is ambiguous. The CDR3 length is 12 residues. Germline assignment: CDR1 LNHDA and CDR2 SQIVND (reference sequence). Trimming removed 7 bases at V and 1 base at J, with 7 bases between. CDR3 in DNA: TGTGCCAGTAACGCAGGGAACACTGAAGCTTTCTTT. Translating gives CASNAGNTEAFF.

V is TRBV13 and J is TRBJ2-7, with D tentatively TRBD1 (5 bases). This CDR3 comprises 10 residues. From germline, CDR1 is PRHDT and CDR2 FYEKMQ (reference sequence). V lost 6 bases and J lost 6, with 6 bases in between. The CDR3: CASRGREQYF. The CDR3 nucleotides are TGTGCCAGCAGGGGGCGCGAGCAGTACTTC.

The J gene is TRBJ1-2, the V gene TRBV6-1; 9 bases map to TRBD1. This CDR3 has 16 residues. Germline loops: CDR1 MNHNS, CDR2 SASEGT. J gave up 4 bases and V 2 bases, and 8 bases lay outside the gene matches. The CDR3 here is CASSEQDRGNRYGYTF. The CDR3 DNA follows: TGTGCCAGCAGTGAACAGGACAGGGGTAATCGCTATGGCTACACCTTC.

The V and J genes are TRBV6-4 and TRBJ2-5, with TRBD1 matching 8 bases. CDR1 is MRHNA and CDR2 is SNTAGT in the germline V gene. With V trimmed by 5 bases and J by 1 base, 15 bases remained unmatched. CDR3 size: 18 residues. DNA for the CDR3: TGTGCCAGCAGTTCCGGACAGGGACGACGATATCCCCAAGAGACCCAGTACTTC. It specifies CASSSGQGRRYPQETQYF.

The chain is built from TRBV5-1 and TRBJ1-4, with a weak D call TRBD1 (6 bases). Germline loops: CDR1 SGHRS, CDR2 YFSETQ. The CDR3 runs to 14 residues. Trimming cost V 3 bases and J 5 bases, with 11 bases left between them. This CDR3 is CASSYRDMNEKLFF. In DNA form, the CDR3 reads TGCGCCAGCAGCTACCGGGACATGAATGAAAAACTGTTTTTT. Filled out from reference TRBV5-1 and TRBJ1-4, the complete variable domain reads KAGVTQTPRYLIKTRGQQVTLSCSPISGHRSVSWYQQTPGQGLQFLFEYFSETQRNKGNFPGRFSGRQFSNSRSEMNVSTLELGDSALYLCASSYRDMNEKLFFGSGTQLSVL.

The chain joins TRBV5-1 to TRBJ1-2; D gene uncertain. V shed 0 bases and J shed 3 bases, with 9 bases lying between them. The CDR3 runs to 14 residues. Looked up from germline, CDR1 is SGHRS and CDR2 is YFSETQ. As DNA, the CDR3 is TGCGCCAGCAGCTTGGATGGAGGGCACTATGGCTACACCTTC. Translation: CASSLDGGHYGYTF. Full variable domain (outside the CDR3, taken from reference TRBV5-1 and TRBJ1-2): KAGVTQTPRYLIKTRGQQVTLSCSPISGHRSVSWYQQTPGQGLQFLFEYFSETQRNKGNFPGRFSGRQFSNSRSEMNVSTLELGDSALYLCASSLDGGHYGYTFGSGTRLTVV.

V and J are TRBV10-3 and TRBJ1-1; possibly TRBD1 for D (5 bases). V lost 3 bases, J lost 4 bases, and 9 bases lay in between. This CDR3 comprises 13 residues. Germline CDR1 reads ENHRY; CDR2 reads SYGVKD. The CDR3 nucleotides read TGTGCCATCAGTGAATCCAGGGCCACTGAAGCTTTCTTT. Protein product: CAISESRATEAFF.

Points on this clone: An end of the junction differs from the germline gene, which may be a read error. The chain has TRBV7-7 and TRBJ2-2, with D perhaps TRBD1 or TRBD2 (5 bases each). The CDR3 covers 15 residues. Germline CDR1 is SSHAT and CDR2 is FNYEAQ (reference sequence). CDR3 sequence reads: CASSLALGTTGELFF. In DNA form, the CDR3 reads TGTGCTAGCAGCTTAGCGCTAGGGACCACCGGGGAGCTGTTTTTT.

The rearrangement uses TRBV15 and TRBJ2-7; unclear D gene. Germline V gene sequence: CDR1 LNHNV, CDR2 YYDKDF (reference sequence). The V end was cut by 1 base, the J end by 6 bases, with 10 bases between. This CDR3 contains 13 residues. The CDR3 is CATSRGMAVEQYF. DNA of the CDR3: TGTGCCACCAGCAGAGGTATGGCGGTCGAGCAGTACTTC.

The chain employs TRBV27 and TRBJ1-5; TRBD1 might be the D (5 bases). Deletions cut 2 bases from V and 1 base from J, with 9 bases between. The length of the CDR3 is 15 residues. Germline V gene data show CDR1 as MNHEY and CDR2 as SMNVEV (reference sequence). In DNA, the CDR3 is TGTGCCAGCAGTTTAAGGGGAATCAGCAATCAGCCCCAGCATTTT. It translates to CASSLRGISNQPQHF.

This clone was seen more than once but under ten times. The rearrangement uses TRBV5-1 and TRBJ2-2; tentatively, D is TRBD1 (6 bases). The CDR3 extends over 14 amino acids. The germline V and J ends were trimmed by 2 bases and 5 bases, with 10 bases remaining between them. Germline V gene lookup returns CDR1 SGHRS and CDR2 YFSETQ. The CDR3 loop reads CASSFRTGTGELFF. Written as DNA, the CDR3 is TGCGCCAGCAGCTTTCGAACAGGGACCGGGGAGCTGTTTTTT.

This rearrangement joins TRBV4-2 to TRBJ2-1; D might be TRBD1 or TRBD2, each matching 5 bases. V lost 1 base to trimming and J lost 7 bases, with 17 bases between them. CDR3 length: 16 residues. Looked up from germline, CDR1 is LGHNA and CDR2 is YNFKEQ. The CDR3 region is CASSQATGTGENEQFF. The CDR3, as DNA: TGTGCCAGCAGCCAAGCCACCGGGACCGGAGAGAATGAGCAGTTCTTC.

CDR3 sequence (DNA): TGTGCCAGCAGCTTAATAGGCCAGCGGGAGGGCGTAAATGAGCAGTTCTTC. Residues: CASSLIGQREGVNEQFF. This rearrangement joins TRBV7-3 to TRBJ2-1; 10 bases fit TRBD2. Losses at the gene ends were 1 base for V and 7 bases for J; bases not matched to a gene: 10. CDR1 and CDR2 from the germline V gene are SGHTA and FQGTGA. The CDR3 has 17 residues. The full variable domain, its missing parts supplied by reference TRBV7-3 and TRBJ2-1, is GAGVSQTPSNKVTEKGKYVELRCDPISGHTALYWYRQSLGQGPEFLIYFQGTGAADDSGLPNDRFFAVRPEGSVSTLKIQRTERGDSAVYLCASSLIGQREGVNEQFFGPGTRLTVL.

This chain links TRBV9 with TRBJ2-7; 9 nucleotides line up with TRBD1. Germline V gene data show CDR1 as SGDLS and CDR2 as YYNGEE. V gave up 2 bases and J gave up 2 bases; unmatched junction bases: 8. The CDR3 is 16 residues long. Here the CDR3 DNA reads TGTGCCAGCAGCGTCGGACCGGGGACAGGGACCTACGAGCAGTACTTC. Protein: CASSVGPGTGTYEQYF.

CDR3 sequence (DNA): TGTGCCAGCTCACCGGACAGAGCCACTACCAACTATGGCTACACCTTC. It encodes CASSPDRATTNYGYTF. V is TRBV18 and J is TRBJ1-2, with D possibly being TRBD1 (6 bases). Germline V gene sequence: CDR1 KGHSH, CDR2 LQKENI. The CDR3 totals 16 residues. The V and J ends lost 3 bases and 2 bases respectively, with 16 bases between them.

The chain uses TRBV7-2 and TRBJ2-1; D is possibly TRBD1 or TRBD2 (5 bases each). The CDR3 contains 15 residues. CDR1 SGHTA and CDR2 FQGNSA come from the germline V gene. V was pared by 3 bases and J by 6 bases, with 15 bases between. The CDR3 DNA reads as TGTGCCAGCAGCTTTTCTTGGGCAGGGACCAATGAGCAGTTCTTC. Protein sequence: CASSFSWAGTNEQFF.

In this sample, this clone turned up a few times. This chain joins TRBV4-1 and TRBJ2-2; 12 bases are shared with TRBD2. The CDR3 is made up of 16 amino acids. CDR1 and CDR2 (germline): MGHRA, YSYEKL. Losses at the gene ends were 2 bases for V and 6 bases for J; bases not matched to a gene: 4. The CDR3 is CASSQSGLAGPGELFF. The CDR3 DNA reads as TGCGCCAGCAGCCAATCCGGACTAGCGGGACCCGGGGAGCTGTTTTTT.

The chain is built from TRBV30 and TRBJ2-5; D possibly matches TRBD1 or TRBD2 (5 bases each). The CDR3 runs 14 residues. V lost 3 bases to trimming and J lost 5 bases, with 16 bases between them. CDR1 and CDR2 (germline): GTSNPN, SVGIG (reference sequence). The CDR3 reads CAWSPGYGAETQYF. The DNA for the CDR3 is TGTGCCTGGAGCCCCGGTTACGGGGCCGAGACCCAGTACTTC.

The genes are TRBV27 and TRBJ2-3, with a tentative D call TRBD2 (5 bases). Germline V gene sequence: CDR1 MNHEY, CDR2 SMNVEV (reference sequence). Trimming stripped 3 bases from V and 6 bases from J, with 13 bases between. The CDR3 is 14 amino acids. The CDR3 DNA reads as TGTGCCAGCAGTTTCAGGCCGAGCGGCGATACGCAGTATTTT. This sequence encodes CASSFRPSGDTQYF.

The genes are TRBV27 and TRBJ1-1; 9 bases are a match to TRBD1. With 4 bases clipped from V and 6 bases from J, the junction kept 12 bases outside the gene matches. CDR3 length: 16 residues. Germline loops: CDR1 MNHEY, CDR2 SMNVEV (reference sequence). The CDR3: CASSSYTGGEGAEAFF. CDR3 nucleotides: TGTGCCAGCAGTTCGTACACAGGGGGCGAGGGCGCTGAAGCTTTCTTT.

The rearrangement links TRBV7-6 to TRBJ1-1; 10 bases agree with TRBD1. J was trimmed by 5 bases and V by 3 bases; bases with no gene match: 6. The CDR3 consists of 15 residues. Germline V CDR1 and CDR2: SGHVS, FNYEAQ. The CDR3 bases are TGTGCCAGCAGCTTCTATGGGACAGGGGTTACTGAAGCTTTCTTT. Protein: CASSFYGTGVTEAFF.

J is TRBJ2-7 and V is TRBV29-1; tentative D call: TRBD1 (6 bases). CDR1 SQVTM and CDR2 ANQGSEA come from the germline V gene. The CDR3 contains 16 residues. V was clipped by 1 base and J by 2 bases, with 18 bases between them. The CDR3 coding sequence is TGCAGCGTTGAAGGAGTCAACTGGGACAATACCTACGAGCAGTACTTC. Its protein product is CSVEGVNWDNTYEQYF.

This clone was counted a few times. This chain links TRBV6-1 with TRBJ1-5; TRBD1 might be the D (6 bases). The CDR3 has 15 amino acids. Per the germline V gene, CDR1 is MNHNS and CDR2 is SASEGT. Trimming left V 4 bases short and J 3 bases short, with 13 bases between. CDR3 sequence: CASSAIGTSNQPQHF. DNA of the CDR3: TGTGCCAGCAGTGCAATCGGGACATCCAATCAGCCCCAGCATTTT.

V is TRBV7-8 and J is TRBJ1-2; D is perhaps TRBD1 (5 bases). Germline CDR1 and CDR2: SGHVS and FQNEAQ. The germline V and J ends were trimmed by 6 bases and 10 bases, with 18 bases remaining between them. The CDR3 consists of 13 residues. CDR3 region: CASRSTYRDDYTF. DNA of the CDR3: TGTGCCAGCAGATCGACGTACCGGGACGACTACACCTTC.